The text below deals with one TCR beta chain. These data are taken from a study of shared clonotypes between healthy human individuals. A split of CD4+ cells into CD45RA+ naive and CD45RA-negative memory subsets was performed. The method was immunoSEQ multiplex PCR; TCRdb's version includes in-frame clones alone and lacks a portion of them. The sample lists approximately 2,300,000 clones, less than 95% occurring once. The V segment lost 2 bases and the J segment 3 bases; nucleotides outside the gene matches: 13. The CDR3 consists of 18 residues. Germline V gene data show CDR1 as GTSNPN and CDR2 as SVGIG (reference sequence).

This chain connects TRBV30 to TRBJ2-5; 12 positions agree with TRBD2. The sample taken for sequencing was naive CD4+ T cells from PBMCs. As for subset: CD45RA+ positively selected. The receptor comes from a young man in good health. Some clones in this sample may be carry-over from other donors' samples. The CDR3: CAWSMKGWTSGVEETQYF. The CDR3 DNA follows: TGTGCCTGGAGTATGAAAGGCTGGACTAGCGGGGTGGAAGAGACCCAGTACTTC.